Each of the 3 T cell receptor beta chains below was sequenced from the same sample in a study of graft-versus-host responses after intestinal transplantation. Measured with immunoSEQ multiplex PCR; TCRdb has only the in-frame clones, and not every one. Of roughly 120,000 clones in the sample, approximately 92% were seen once. Their cognate antigens are unknown. The sample in question was unstimulated CD4+ T cells sorted from spleen or lymph node cells, obtained before intestinal transplant. Receptors were obtained from a human donor who received an intestinal transplant.

V and J are TRBV28 and TRBJ2-5; 8 positions match TRBD1. This CDR3 has 15 residues. Germline CDR1 reads MDHEN; CDR2 reads SYDVKM. The ends lost 6 bases at V and 3 bases at J; junction bases unmatched: 9. CDR3 bases: TGTGCCAGCAGACCTATAGGACAGGGCGAAGAGACCCAGTACTTC. Translating it yields CASRPIGQGEETQYF.

The CDR3 protein is CASSPHPRGTGNTIYF. The CDR3 nucleotides are TGTGCCAGCAGCCCCCATCCGAGGGGAACTGGAAACACCATATATTTT. V gene TRBV9 combines with J gene TRBJ1-3; the D gene is possibly TRBD1 (5 bases). The V end lost 4 bases, the J end lost 2 bases, and 16 bases lay between the germline ends. The germline V gene has CDR1 SGDLS and CDR2 YYNGEE. The CDR3 sequence is 16 residues long.

The chain joins TRBV18 to TRBJ2-7; D is uncertain. Deletions cut 1 base from V and 0 bases from J, with 4 bases between. Per germline, CDR1 KGHSH and CDR2 LQKENI. The CDR3 is 13 residues long. CDR3 coding DNA: TGTGCCAGCTCACCACAGAGCTCCTACGAGCAGTACTTC. As protein: CASSPQSSYEQYF. Full variable domain (outside the CDR3, taken from reference TRBV18 and TRBJ2-7): NAGVMQNPRHLVRRRGQEARLRCSPMKGHSHVYWYRQLPEEGLKFMVYLQKENIIDESGMPKERFSAEFPKEGPSILRIQQVVRGDSAAYFCASSPQSSYEQYFGPGTRLTVT.